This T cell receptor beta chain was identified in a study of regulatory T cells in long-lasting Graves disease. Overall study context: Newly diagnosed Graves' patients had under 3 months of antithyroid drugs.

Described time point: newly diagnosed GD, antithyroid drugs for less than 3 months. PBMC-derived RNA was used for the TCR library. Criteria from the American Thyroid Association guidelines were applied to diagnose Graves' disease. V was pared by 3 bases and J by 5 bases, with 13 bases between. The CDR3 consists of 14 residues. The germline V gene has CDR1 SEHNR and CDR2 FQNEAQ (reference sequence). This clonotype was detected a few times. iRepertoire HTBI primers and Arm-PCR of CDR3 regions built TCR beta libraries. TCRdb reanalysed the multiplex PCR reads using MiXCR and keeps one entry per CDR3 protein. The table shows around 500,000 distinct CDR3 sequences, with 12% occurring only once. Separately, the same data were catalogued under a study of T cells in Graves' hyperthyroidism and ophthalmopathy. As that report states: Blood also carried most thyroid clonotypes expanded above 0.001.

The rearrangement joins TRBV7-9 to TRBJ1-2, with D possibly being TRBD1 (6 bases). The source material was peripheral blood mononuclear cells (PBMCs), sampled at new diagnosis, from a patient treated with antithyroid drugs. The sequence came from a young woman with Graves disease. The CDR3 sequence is CASSFRQDRYGYTF. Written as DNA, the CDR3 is TGTGCCAGCAGCTTCAGACAGGACAGATATGGCTACACCTTC.